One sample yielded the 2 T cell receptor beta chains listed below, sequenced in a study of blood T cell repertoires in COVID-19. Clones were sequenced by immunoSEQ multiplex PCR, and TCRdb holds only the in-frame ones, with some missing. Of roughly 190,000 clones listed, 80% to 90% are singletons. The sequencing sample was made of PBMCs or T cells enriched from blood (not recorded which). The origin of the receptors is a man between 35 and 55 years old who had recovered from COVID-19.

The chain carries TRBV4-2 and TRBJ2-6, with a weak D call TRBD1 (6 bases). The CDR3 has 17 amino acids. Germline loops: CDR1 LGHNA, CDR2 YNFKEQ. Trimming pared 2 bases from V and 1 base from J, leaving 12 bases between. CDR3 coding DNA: TGTGCCAGCAGCCAAACCGAGGGGGTATCTGGGGCCAACGTCCTGACTTTC. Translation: CASSQTEGVSGANVLTF.

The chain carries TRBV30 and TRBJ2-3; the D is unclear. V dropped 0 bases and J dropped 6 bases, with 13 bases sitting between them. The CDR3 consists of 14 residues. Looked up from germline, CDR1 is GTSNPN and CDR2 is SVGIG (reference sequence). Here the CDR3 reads CAWSVHPRRDTQYF. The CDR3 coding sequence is TGTGCCTGGAGTGTACACCCTAGGCGTGATACGCAGTATTTT.